A single sample gave rise to the 22 T cell receptor beta chains below, sequenced in a study of cytomegalovirus exposure and HLA in healthy donors listed by TCRdb under 2017. Preparation of the library involved the immunoSEQ multiplex PCR assay. A mixture of 60 forward primers for TCR Vbeta segments and 13 reverse primers for TCR Jbeta segments was used in the multiplex PCR. TCRdb retrieved this table from immuneACCESS and kept in-frame rearrangements only. Not all clones are present; in checked studies, unresolved V genes account for under half, and no reason is known for the remainder. Across this sample there are 160,000 or so clones, with 70% to 90% seen only once. The top ten constitute 2.3% of the sample. The specimen sequenced was PBMCs. The source is a woman younger than 35 in good health and CMV-seronegative.

This chain links TRBV5-6 with TRBJ1-4; TRBD1 aligns across 7 bases. The germline V gene has CDR1 SGHDT and CDR2 YYEEEE. Trimming cost V 4 bases and J 8 bases; bases outside gene matches: 8. This CDR3 has 14 amino acids. This CDR3 is CASSPRQGGEKLFF. CDR3 nucleotides: TGTGCCAGCAGCCCACGACAGGGCGGGGAAAAACTGTTTTTT.

The chain carries TRBV5-1 and TRBJ2-1; 11 bases match TRBD2. The CDR3 consists of 15 residues. Germline V CDR1 and CDR2: SGHRS, YFSETQ. V was clipped by 4 bases and J by 6 bases; unmatched bases: 6. CDR3 DNA sequence: TGCGCCAGCAGCCTTTTAGCGGGAGGGCCCAATGAGCAGTTCTTC. This sequence encodes CASSLLAGGPNEQFF.

The chain employs TRBV9 and TRBJ2-1, with 7 bases lining up with TRBD2. Germline V gene data show CDR1 as SGDLS and CDR2 as YYNGEE. This CDR3 region has 16 residues. Germline trimming cut 5 bases from V and 2 bases from J; bases unmatched to any gene: 10. The DNA for the CDR3 is TGTGCCAGCAGTTCACTACTCAGCGGGGCCTACAATGAGCAGTTCTTC. Protein sequence: CASSSLLSGAYNEQFF.

The rearrangement uses TRBV30 and TRBJ2-2, with a weak D call TRBD1 (6 bases). This CDR3 region has 14 residues. Germline assignment: CDR1 GTSNPN and CDR2 SVGIG (reference sequence). V lost 2 bases and J 6 bases, leaving 13 bases between the germline ends. The CDR3, as DNA: TGTGCCTGGAGTACAGGGTTATTGGCCGGGGAGCTGTTTTTT. Its translation is CAWSTGLLAGELFF.

The chain joins TRBV4-2 to TRBJ1-5, with TRBD1 matching over 9 bases. The junction had 4 bases not matched to a gene; V was cut back by 1 base and J by 6 bases. The CDR3 runs 15 residues. Germline loops: CDR1 LGHNA, CDR2 YNFKEQ. CDR3 loop: CASSQAGQGGQPQHF. The CDR3 DNA is TGTGCCAGCAGCCAAGCGGGACAGGGTGGTCAGCCCCAGCATTTT.

V and J are TRBV18 and TRBJ1-3; the D is unclear. The V and J ends lost 3 bases and 2 bases respectively, with 8 bases between them. The CDR3 extends over 14 amino acids. Germline CDR1 KGHSH, CDR2 LQKENI. CDR3 in amino acids: CASSPSVTGNTIYF. CDR3 in DNA: TGTGCCAGCTCACCTTCCGTAACTGGAAACACCATATATTTT.

This clone was seen once. Sequence at one end of the junction differs from germline and may be a read error. The chain joins TRBV6-5 to TRBJ1-2; D is ambiguous. CDR3 length: 10 residues. Germline V gene sequence: CDR1 MNHEY, CDR2 SVGAGI. The CDR3 coding sequence is TGTGCCAGCAGTTACTTACCGAGGTTCTTC. It is translated as CASSYLPRFF.

About this clone itself: At the DNA level, this CDR3 is encoded by other sequences in the same sample as well. V is TRBV7-8 and J is TRBJ2-2; 12 nucleotides align to TRBD2. The CDR3 runs to 17 residues. Germline V gives CDR1 SGHVS, CDR2 FQNEAQ. The trim removed 6 bases at V and 0 bases at J, leaving 5 bases unmatched. The chain's CDR3 is CASSRRTSGANTGELFF. In DNA, the CDR3 is TGTGCCAGCAGTCGGAGGACTAGCGGGGCGAACACCGGGGAGCTGTTTTTT.

CDR3 amino acids: CASSLRTGFYGYTF. The CDR3 DNA follows: TGCGCCAGCAGCTTGCGGACAGGGTTCTATGGCTACACCTTC. V usage is TRBV5-1 and J usage is TRBJ1-2; TRBD1 matches 8 bases. V dropped 1 base and J dropped 4; count of bases not matched to a gene: 3. This CDR3 is built from 14 residues. Germline assignment: CDR1 SGHRS and CDR2 YFSETQ.

The chain couples TRBV19 to TRBJ1-3; D unresolved. Germline CDR1 and CDR2: LNHDA and SQIVND (reference sequence). The ends were cut back, 7 bases at V and 4 bases at J, with 20 bases in the middle. The length of the CDR3 is 16 residues. The CDR3 region is CASKEVAEGFGNTIYF. The CDR3 coding sequence is TGTGCCAGTAAGGAGGTTGCGGAGGGCTTCGGAAACACCATATATTTT. Using reference TRBV19 and TRBJ1-3 for the parts outside the CDR3, the full variable domain is DGGITQSPKYLFRKEGQNVTLSCEQNLNHDAMYWYRQDPGQGLRLIYYSQIVNDFQKGDIAEGYSVSREKKESFPLTVTSAQKNPTAFYLCASKEVAEGFGNTIYFGEGSWLTVV.

The chain joins TRBV4-2 to TRBJ2-3; TRBD2 aligns across 8 bases. The CDR3 runs to 16 residues. In germline, CDR1 is LGHNA, CDR2 YNFKEQ. Germline trimming cut 1 base from V and 0 bases from J; bases unmatched to any gene: 3. CDR3 in amino acids: CASSQGLALSTDTQYF. In nucleotides, the CDR3 is TGTGCCAGCAGCCAAGGACTAGCGCTTAGCACAGATACGCAGTATTTT.

The chain uses TRBV6-5 and TRBJ2-5; D might be TRBD1 (6 bases). V gave up 8 bases and J gave up 7 bases, with 14 bases separating them. Looked up from germline, CDR1 is MNHEY and CDR2 is SVGAGI. The CDR3 has 12 residues. CDR3 sequence reads: CASGDNARTQYF. The CDR3 DNA reads as TGTGCCAGCGGGGACAATGCAAGGACCCAGTACTTC.

This clone was found once. For the CDR3, the DNA is TGTGCCAGCAGCCAAGTCGGGACAGACCAAGAGACCCAGTACTTC. Its translation is CASSQVGTDQETQYF. This chain links TRBV4-2 with TRBJ2-5, with TRBD1 matching 7 bases. CDR1 and CDR2 (germline): LGHNA, YNFKEQ. The CDR3 is 15 residues long. Unmatched junction bases numbered 2, after V lost 1 base and J lost 0 bases.

This chain connects TRBV29-1 to TRBJ2-1; 7 bases line up with TRBD2. CDR1 is SQVTM and CDR2 is ANQGSEA in the germline V gene. The CDR3 runs to 16 residues. Trimming cost V 4 bases and J 6 bases; bases outside gene matches: 15. The CDR3 DNA is TGCAGCGTTGGGGGATCGGGCAGCGGGATGCGCAATGAGCAGTTCTTC. It specifies CSVGGSGSGMRNEQFF.

This clone was detected a few times. The chain has TRBV5-4 and TRBJ2-3; 10 bases match TRBD2. CDR3 length: 12 amino acids. CDR1 and CDR2 from the germline V gene are SGHNT and YYREEE (reference sequence). J was trimmed by 15 bases and V by 3 bases; bases with no gene match: 7. DNA for the CDR3: TGTGCCAGCAGCTCAGGGACTAGCGTCCTATATTTT. Translation: CASSSGTSVLYF.

The J gene is TRBJ2-1, the V gene TRBV10-3; 7 bases are a match to TRBD2. Losses at the gene ends were 4 bases for V and 1 base for J; bases not matched to a gene: 7. The germline gives CDR1 ENHRY, CDR2 SYGVKD. The CDR3 has 16 residues. The CDR3 DNA is TGTGCCATCAGTGTCGGGGGGAGCTGGTCCTACAATGAGCAGTTCTTC. Translated: CAISVGGSWSYNEQFF.

This chain joins TRBV29-1 and TRBJ2-2, with D perhaps TRBD2 (6 bases). Per the germline V gene, CDR1 is SQVTM and CDR2 is ANQGSEA. The CDR3 sequence is 11 residues long. CDR3 DNA: TGCGGGGCGGGATTTGTCGGGGAGCTGTTTTTT. This encodes CGAGFVGELFF.

The V and J genes are TRBV28 and TRBJ1-6, with D possibly being TRBD1 (5 bases). CDR1 and CDR2 from the germline V gene are MDHEN and SYDVKM. Trimming took 6 bases from V and 16 from J, leaving 13 bases between them. CDR3 length: 11 amino acids. CDR3 nucleotide sequence: TGTGCCAGCAGCCTGGGAGGGGCTCTCCACTTT. Translated: CASSLGGALHF.

V is TRBV10-2 and J is TRBJ2-7, with D unresolved. There are 10 residues in the CDR3. Germline values: CDR1 WSHSY, CDR2 SAAADI. V dropped 10 bases and J dropped 6 bases, with 10 bases sitting between them. Written as DNA, the CDR3 is TGCGCCACCGGTCCCTTCGAGCAGTACTTC. It encodes CATGPFEQYF.

The chain combines TRBV4-2 with TRBJ2-4; the match to TRBD2 covers 7 bases. The J segment lost 0 bases and the V segment lost 4 bases, leaving 6 bases of the junction unmatched. The CDR3 consists of 16 residues. In germline, CDR1 is LGHNA, CDR2 YNFKEQ. The CDR3 sequence is CASSPGGRVAKNIQYF. The CDR3 region has the DNA TGTGCCAGCAGCCCGGGGGGTCGTGTAGCCAAAAACATTCAGTACTTC.

This clone has just a few counts. The J gene is TRBJ2-2, the V gene TRBV4-3; 7 bases line up with TRBD2. The junction had 8 bases not matched to a gene; V was cut back by 1 base and J by 6 bases. Germline CDR1 is LGHNA and CDR2 is YSLEER. The CDR3 loop spans 16 amino acids. This CDR3 reads CASSQAGEGGAGELFF. The CDR3 DNA follows: TGCGCCAGCAGCCAAGCGGGAGAGGGAGGGGCCGGGGAGCTGTTTTTT.

The chain couples TRBV9 to TRBJ2-1; D remains ambiguous. The germline V and J ends were trimmed by 0 bases and 7 bases, with 20 bases remaining between them. The CDR3 contains 17 residues. The germline CDR1 and CDR2 sequences are SGDLS and YYNGEE. CDR3 region: CASSVVIGLDRVNEQFF. CDR3 nucleotide sequence: TGTGCCAGCAGCGTAGTTATCGGGTTAGATCGAGTGAATGAGCAGTTCTTC. Full variable domain (missing parts from reference TRBV9 and TRBJ2-1): DSGVTQTPKHLITATGQRVTLRCSPRSGDLSVYWYQQSLDQGLQFLIQYYNGEERAKGNILERFSAQQFPDLHSELNLSSLELGDSALYFCASSVVIGLDRVNEQFFGPGTRLTVL.